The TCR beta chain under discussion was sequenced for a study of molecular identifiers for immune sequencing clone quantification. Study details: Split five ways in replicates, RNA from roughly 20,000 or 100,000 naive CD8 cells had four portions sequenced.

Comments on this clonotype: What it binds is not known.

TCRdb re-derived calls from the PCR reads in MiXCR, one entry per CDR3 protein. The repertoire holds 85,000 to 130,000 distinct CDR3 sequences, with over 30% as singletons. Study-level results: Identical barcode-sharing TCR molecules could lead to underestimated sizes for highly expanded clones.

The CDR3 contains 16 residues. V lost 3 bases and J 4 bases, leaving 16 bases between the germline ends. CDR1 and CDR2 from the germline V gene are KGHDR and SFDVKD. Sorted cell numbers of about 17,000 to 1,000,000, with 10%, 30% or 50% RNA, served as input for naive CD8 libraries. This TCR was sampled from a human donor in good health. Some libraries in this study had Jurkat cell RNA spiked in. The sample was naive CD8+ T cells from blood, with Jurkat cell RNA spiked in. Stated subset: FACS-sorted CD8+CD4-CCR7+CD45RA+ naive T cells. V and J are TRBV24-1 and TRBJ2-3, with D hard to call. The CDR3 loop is CATSDVLHRDADTQYF. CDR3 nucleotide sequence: TGTGCCACCAGTGATGTTCTTCACAGAGATGCAGATACGCAGTATTTT.